Following are 5 T cell receptor beta chains from one sample sequenced in a study of blood T cell repertoires in COVID-19. Libraries were prepared by immunoSEQ multiplex PCR; TCRdb keeps only in-frame clonotypes and omits some of them. The table has about 60,000 clones, roughly 83% seen once. Sample: peripheral blood. The receptor source for this set is a man aged 55 to 70 with COVID-19, enrolled during active disease.

V and J are TRBV9 and TRBJ2-3; possible D gene TRBD2, 6 bases. The CDR3 runs to 17 residues. V lost 2 bases and J lost 0, with 16 bases in between. Germline CDR1 SGDLS, CDR2 YYNGEE. The CDR3 loop is CASSVLGGYTSTDTQYF. In DNA, the CDR3 is TGTGCCAGCAGCGTTTTGGGGGGATACACTAGCACAGATACGCAGTATTTT.

CDR3 amino acids: CASSQASNQPQHF. Written as DNA, the CDR3 is TGCGCCAGCAGCCAAGCCTCCAATCAGCCCCAGCATTTT. The J gene is TRBJ1-5, the V gene TRBV4-1; unclear D gene. CDR1 MGHRA and CDR2 YSYEKL come from the germline V gene. V lost 1 base to trimming and J lost 3 bases, with 4 bases between them. The CDR3 consists of 13 residues.

CDR3 DNA: TGCAGTGCTGGACCGGGACAGGCTACTTTCTTT. Its translation is CSAGPGQATFF. V and J are TRBV20-1 and TRBJ1-1; 8 bases align to TRBD1. This CDR3 contains 11 residues. Germline loops: CDR1 DFQATT, CDR2 SNEGSKA (reference sequence). Trimming cost V 5 bases and J 12 bases; bases outside gene matches: 8.

The chain carries TRBV5-1 and TRBJ1-1; D not certain. With 4 bases removed from V and 5 bases from J, the gap between germline ends came to 12 bases. The CDR3 runs to 13 residues. CDR1 SGHRS and CDR2 YFSETQ come from the germline V gene. The DNA for the CDR3 is TGCGCCAGCAGCCCCGAGACGGGGACTGAAGCTTTCTTT. Encoded protein: CASSPETGTEAFF.

The genes are TRBV28 and TRBJ2-7; TRBD2 matches 10 bases. With 6 bases clipped from V and 0 bases from J, the junction kept 17 bases outside the gene matches. CDR3 length: 19 amino acids. Looked up from germline, CDR1 is MDHEN and CDR2 is SYDVKM. CDR3 in amino acids: CASRTAAVPSGRSSYEQYF. CDR3 DNA sequence: TGTGCCAGCAGGACCGCCGCGGTTCCTAGCGGGAGAAGCTCCTACGAGCAGTACTTC.